A single sample is the source of the 16 T cell receptor beta chains below, sequenced in a study of CD8 T cells in ankylosing spondylitis. TCRdb ran MiXCR on the 5' RACE reads and lists one entry per CDR3 protein. The sample lists hundreds of thousands of distinct CDR3 sequences, 8.6% occurring once. The sequenced material came from blood, either unsorted or a sorted T cell fraction (not recorded which). The receptors originated from a male donor with ankylosing spondylitis or in good health (not recorded which).

In this sample, this clonotype turned up a few times. The chain carries TRBV29-1 and TRBJ2-1, with D perhaps matching TRBD2 (5 bases). Germline CDR1 reads SQVTM; CDR2 reads ANQGSEA. The CDR3 sequence is 11 residues long. V lost 6 bases and J lost 8, with 11 bases in between. CDR3 DNA: TGCAGCGTGGCGGGTTCCCATGAGCAGTTCTTC. Translating gives CSVAGSHEQFF.

V usage is TRBV5-1 and J usage is TRBJ2-1; TRBD2 matches at 7 bases. Germline CDR1 SGHRS, CDR2 YFSETQ. The junction had 7 bases not matched to a gene; V was cut back by 4 bases and J by 9 bases. The CDR3 runs 13 residues. In DNA, the CDR3 is TGCGCCAGCAGCCCCCCCCCTAGCGGTGAGCAGTTCTTC. Protein sequence: CASSPPPSGEQFF. The full variable domain, completed using reference TRBV5-1 and TRBJ2-1, is KAGVTQTPRYLIKTRGQQVTLSCSPISGHRSVSWYQQTPGQGLQFLFEYFSETQRNKGNFPGRFSGRQFSNSRSEMNVSTLELGDSALYLCASSPPPSGEQFFGPGTRLTVL.

On this clonotype: The junction departs from germline at one end; a sequencing error may be responsible. The V call is TRBV6-1, the J call TRBJ1-1, with D maybe TRBD1 (5 bases). CDR3 length equals 13 residues. Germline V gene data show CDR1 as MNHNS and CDR2 as SASEGT. The CDR3 reads CASRTTVNAEAFF. DNA of the CDR3: TGTGCCAGCAGGACGACAGTGAACGCTGAAGCTTTCTTT.

Ten or more counts support this clonotype. The rearrangement joins TRBV6-2 or TRBV6-3 to TRBJ1-2, with a possible D match to TRBD1 (5 bases). The CDR3 has 13 amino acids. Trimming shortened V by 8 bases and J by 5 bases, and 15 bases separated the two germline ends. Germline V gene data show CDR1 as MNHEY and CDR2 as SVGEGT. CDR3 region: CASLNGGRYGYTF. CDR3 bases: TGTGCCAGCCTAAACGGGGGTAGATATGGCTACACCTTC.

This clonotype has a count of ten or more. The gene calls are TRBV12-3 or TRBV12-4 and TRBJ2-2; no clear D. V shed 6 bases and J shed 1 base, with 9 bases lying between them. The CDR3 spans 14 residues. In DNA form, the CDR3 reads TGTGCCAGCAGATTACGAGAGAACACCGGGGAGCTGTTTTTT. Translated, it gives CASRLRENTGELFF.

This clonotype occurred many times. CDR3 protein: CASSLSTLPETQYF. The CDR3 region has the DNA TGTGCCAGCAGCCTTTCGACTCTCCCAGAGACCCAGTACTTC. This chain uses TRBV5-6 with TRBJ2-5; D gene ambiguous. With 4 bases removed from V and 4 bases from J, the gap between germline ends came to 14 bases. The CDR3 is 14 residues long. Germline V gives CDR1 SGHDT, CDR2 YYEEEE.

This clonotype was picked up many times. The chain recombines TRBV19 with TRBJ1-2, with D maybe TRBD1 (6 bases). V lost 7 bases and J lost 4, with 16 bases in between. Looked up from germline, CDR1 is LNHDA and CDR2 is SQIVND (reference sequence). The CDR3 length is 14 residues. The CDR3 here is CASNRGGAAYGYTF. The CDR3 nucleotides read TGTGCCAGTAACCGGGGGGGGGCCGCCTATGGCTACACCTTC.

In its sample, this clonotype was seen many times. The chain employs TRBV7-9 and TRBJ2-4; D is perhaps TRBD1 (5 bases). Germline values: CDR1 SEHNR, CDR2 FQNEAQ (reference sequence). The CDR3 has 13 amino acids. The V and J ends lost 4 bases and 6 bases respectively, with 10 bases between them. The DNA of the CDR3 is TGTGCCAGCAGCTGGGAAGGGGTAAACATTCAGTACTTC. Translated: CASSWEGVNIQYF. The whole variable domain, filled in from reference TRBV7-9 and TRBJ2-4, reads DTGVSQNPRHKITKRGQNVTFRCDPISEHNRLYWYRQTLGQGPEFLTYFQNEAQLEKSRLLSDRFSAERPKGSFSTLEIQRTEQGDSAMYLCASSWEGVNIQYFGAGTRLSVL.

This clonotype was seen more than once but under ten times. The chain carries TRBV11-1 and TRBJ1-3, with D tentatively TRBD1 (5 bases). Germline CDR1 is SGHAT and CDR2 is FQDESV (reference sequence). The CDR3 is made up of 19 amino acids. V was shortened by 1 base and J by 0 bases, with 19 bases between the two germline ends. CDR3 in DNA: TGTGCCAGCAGCTTAGGCTTGATCGACAGTATCATCTCTGGAAACACCATATATTTT. This codes for CASSLGLIDSIISGNTIYF.

In this sample, this clonotype turned up many times. V is TRBV11-2 and J is TRBJ1-1, with no clear D. The CDR3 consists of 15 residues. Germline values: CDR1 SGHAT, CDR2 FQNNGV. V lost 5 bases, J lost 3 bases, and 16 bases lay in between. CDR3 bases: TGTGCCAGCAGCCCATATAGCGGGTCCGACACTGAAGCTTTCTTT. Translation gives CASSPYSGSDTEAFF.

This clonotype was picked up a small number of times. The chain carries TRBV5-5 and TRBJ1-2; 7 bases align to TRBD1. There are 18 residues in the CDR3. V gave up 3 bases and J gave up 1 base; unmatched junction bases: 15. CDR1 and CDR2 (germline): SGHKS, YYEKEE (reference sequence). The CDR3 sequence is CASSSTGIPHALNYGYTF. CDR3 coding DNA: TGTGCCAGCAGCTCGACAGGGATTCCGCATGCCCTTAACTATGGCTACACCTTC.

This clonotype was counted many times. V is TRBV5-1 and J is TRBJ2-2, with TRBD1 matching over 7 bases. CDR3 length: 15 amino acids. Looked up from germline, CDR1 is SGHRS and CDR2 is YFSETQ. V gave up 6 bases and J gave up 2 bases; unmatched junction bases: 7. CDR3 region: CASIRGSGNTGELFF. The DNA for the CDR3 is TGCGCCAGCATCAGGGGGAGCGGTAACACCGGGGAGCTGTTTTTT.

This clonotype was counted many times. V is TRBV29-1 and J is TRBJ2-7; perhaps D is TRBD1 or TRBD2 (5 bases each). The germline V gene encodes CDR1 SQVTM and CDR2 ANQGSEA. V lost 4 bases to trimming and J lost 7 bases, with 17 bases between them. CDR3 length: 13 amino acids. The CDR3 protein is CSVVGDTWGEQYF. For the CDR3, the DNA is TGCAGCGTTGTAGGCGACACCTGGGGGGAGCAGTACTTC.

In its sample, this clonotype was seen many times. One end of the junction varies from germline; a read error may be responsible. The V and J genes are TRBV7-2 and TRBJ1-6; D perhaps matches TRBD1 (6 bases). Germline CDR1 and CDR2: SGHTA and FQGNSA. This CDR3 has 14 residues. CDR3 coding DNA: TGTGCCAGCAGTTTAGACAGGAACAATTCACCCCTCCACTTT. Protein: CASSLDRNNSPLHF. The full variable domain, with the rest looked up from reference TRBV7-2 and TRBJ1-6, is GAGVSQSPSNKVTEKGKDVELRCDPISGHTALYWYRQSLGQGLEFLIYFQGNSAPDKSGLPSDRFSAERTGGSVSTLTIQRTQQEDSAVYLCASSLDRNNSPLHFGNGTRLTVT.

This clonotype came up many times. The chain is built from TRBV11-2 and TRBJ1-4, with D possibly being TRBD1 (6 bases). The CDR3 totals 16 residues. CDR1 and CDR2 (germline): SGHAT, FQNNGV. V was pared by 2 bases and J by 1 base, with 11 bases between. The CDR3 coding sequence is TGTGCCAGCAGCTTACGGGGGGCTCAAACTAATGAAAAACTGTTTTTT. Its protein is CASSLRGAQTNEKLFF. Looking up the rest from reference TRBV11-2 and TRBJ1-4 gives the full variable domain: EAGVAQSPRYKIIEKRQSVAFWCNPISGHATLYWYQQILGQGPKLLIQFQNNGVVDDSQLPKDRFSAERLKGVDSTLKIQPAKLEDSAVYLCASSLRGAQTNEKLFFGSGTQLSVL.

V is TRBV5-1 and J is TRBJ2-1; D not resolved. The V and J ends lost 3 bases and 5 bases respectively, with 15 bases between them. The germline V gene has CDR1 SGHRS and CDR2 YFSETQ. This CDR3 has 15 residues. The CDR3 here is CASSWRLEAHNEQFF. The CDR3 DNA follows: TGCGCCAGCAGCTGGCGATTAGAGGCCCACAATGAGCAGTTCTTC.